Listed below are T cell receptor beta chains from one sample, sequenced in a study of CD8+CD57+ T cells in acquired aplastic anemia. TCRdb used MiXCR to reprocess the reads, holding one entry per CDR3 protein. The sample contains roughly 300,000 distinct CDR3 sequences, 45% to 65% of which appear only once. Sequences were obtained from sorted CD4+, CD8+, or CD8+CD57+ T cells (not recorded which) from PBMCs. The source of these receptors is a human donor with severe aplastic anemia or a healthy control (not recorded which). Both conserved end residues are part of each CDR3. A D gene is named only where the DNA matches it firmly. Clone sizes are given selectively: once, few, many, or a class where the clone is expanded.

abundance | d_gene | j_gene | v_gene | CDR3aa | CDR3nt
NA | NA | TRBJ2-2 | TRBV14 | CASRKGRLTGELFF | TGTGCCAGCCGAAAGGGACGTCTGACCGGGGAGCTGTTTTTT
NA | TRBD1 | TRBJ2-7 | TRBV5-4 | CASSYQQGSEQYF | TGTGCCAGCAGCTACCAACAGGGGAGCGAGCAGTACTTC
few | NA | TRBJ2-5 | TRBV15 | CATSDTGLPGGETQYF | TGTGCCACCAGTGATACGGGACTCCCTGGGGGGGAGACCCAGTACTTC
NA | TRBD2 | TRBJ2-3 | TRBV2 | CASRTTLGLAGASTDTQYF | TGTGCCAGCAGGACCACCTTAGGACTAGCGGGAGCTAGCACAGATACGCAGTATTTT
NA | NA | TRBJ1-4 | TRBV2 | CASSVGRGEKLFF | TGTGCCAGCAGTGTAGGTCGCGGGGAAAAACTGTTTTTT
NA | NA | TRBJ1-5 | TRBV10-3 | CAISLDLNQPQHF | TGTGCCATCAGCCTGGACCTCAATCAGCCCCAGCATTTT
many | NA | TRBJ2-7 | TRBV6-5 | CASSYSFGDRSYEQYF | TGTGCCAGCAGTTACTCTTTCGGGGATCGTTCCTACGAGCAGTACTTC
many | TRBD1 | TRBJ1-3 | TRBV4-1 | CASSQGGTVSGNTIYF | TGCGCCAGCAGCCAAGGCGGGACAGTCTCTGGAAACACCATATATTTT
few | TRBD1 | TRBJ2-3 | TRBV30 | CAWANRGHDTQYF | TGTGCCTGGGCTAACAGGGGGCATGATACGCAGTATTTT
once | NA | TRBJ2-1 | TRBV24-1 | CATSDRGSGGHRYNEQFF | TGTGCCACCAGTGACAGGGGGTCGGGAGGACACAGGTACAATGAGCAGTTCTTC
NA | NA | TRBJ2-7 | TRBV19 | CASSIGGEQYF | TGTGCCAGTAGTATTGGGGGCGAGCAGTACTTC
NA | NA | TRBJ2-5 | TRBV29-1 | CSVVGAVQETQYF | TGCAGCGTTGTGGGGGCGGTTCAAGAGACCCAGTACTTC
NA | NA | TRBJ1-3 | TRBV7-8 | CASSLHIFGSSGNTIYF | TGTGCCAGCAGCCTACATATCTTCGGGAGCTCTGGAAACACCATATATTTT
many | NA | TRBJ2-7 | TRBV7-8 | CASSLVYEQYF | TGTGCCAGCAGCTTAGTTTACGAGCAGTACTTC
NA | TRBD1 | TRBJ1-2 | TRBV20-1 | CSAIFGTGSRNYGYTF | TGCAGTGCTATATTCGGGACAGGGAGTCGGAACTATGGCTACACCTTC
many | TRBD1 | TRBJ1-4 | TRBV5-1 | CASSLEGALNEKLFF | TGCGCCAGCAGCTTGGAGGGGGCTCTAAATGAAAAACTGTTTTTT
many | NA | TRBJ2-5 | TRBV20-1 | CSAETRGETQYF | TGCAGTGCAGAAACTCGAGGGGAGACCCAGTACTTC
NA | NA | TRBJ1-6 | TRBV19 | CASSIPGPLHF | TGTGCCAGTAGTATTCCGGGACCCCTCCACTTT
many | TRBD2 | TRBJ2-1 | TRBV7-3 | CASSAGLAAYNEQFF | TGTGCCAGCAGCGCGGGACTAGCGGCCTACAATGAGCAGTTCTTC
many | TRBD1 | TRBJ1-3 | TRBV3-1 | CASSVDRGGNTIYF | TGTGCCAGCAGCGTCGACAGGGGGGGAAACACCATATATTTT
many | TRBD1 | TRBJ1-1 | TRBV7-2 | CASSSGQRVLNTEAFF | TGTGCCAGCAGCTCGGGACAGCGAGTGTTGAACACTGAAGCTTTCTTT
NA | NA | TRBJ2-7 | TRBV15 | CATSRDRVRSGEQYF | TGTGCCACCAGCAGAGATCGGGTCCGCTCGGGGGAGCAGTACTTC
NA | NA | TRBJ1-2 | TRBV2 | CASSEAGALDGYTF | TGTGCCAGCAGTGAGGCAGGGGCCCTGGATGGCTACACCTTC
once | TRBD2 | TRBJ2-2 | TRBV20-1 | CSAGTSGSIGELFF | TGCAGTGCGGGGACTAGCGGGAGCATCGGGGAGCTGTTTTTT
NA | TRBD2 | TRBJ2-3 | TRBV20-1 | CSAGDSGGAADTQYF | TGCAGTGCTGGAGATAGCGGGGGGGCGGCAGATACGCAGTATTTT
NA | NA | TRBJ1-5 | TRBV7-6 | CASSLAPNSNQPQHF | TGTGCCAGCAGCCTCGCTCCGAATAGCAATCAGCCCCAGCATTTT
NA | TRBD1 | TRBJ1-5 | TRBV20-1 | CSARDHSTGLNQPQHF | TGCAGTGCTAGAGATCACTCGACAGGGCTAAATCAGCCCCAGCATTTT
many | NA | TRBJ1-3 | TRBV5-1 | CASSLTTSSGNTIYF | TGCGCCAGCAGCTTGACAACTAGCTCTGGAAACACCATATATTTT
NA | NA | TRBJ2-1 | TRBV5-1 | CASSLAGWGAGNEQFF | TGCGCCAGCAGCTTGGCCGGATGGGGGGCTGGGAATGAGCAGTTCTTC
NA | NA | TRBJ1-3 | TRBV2 | CASSDGSVLPNTIYF | TGTGCCAGCAGTGATGGGAGCGTTTTGCCAAACACCATATATTTT
NA | TRBD1 | TRBJ2-7 | TRBV6-6 | CASLGTGGAYEQYF | TGTGCCAGCCTCGGGACAGGGGGAGCCTACGAGCAGTACTTC
few | TRBD1 | TRBJ1-6 | TRBV7-9 | CASSRGTAHSPLHF | TGTGCCAGCAGCCGCGGGACAGCCCATTCACCCCTCCACTTT
few | TRBD1 | TRBJ1-1 | TRBV20-1 | CSAGDRVRMNTEAFF | TGCAGTGCTGGAGACAGGGTGAGGATGAACACTGAAGCTTTCTTT
once | NA | TRBJ2-1 | TRBV20-1 | CSASSLAGVVEQFF | TGCAGTGCTAGTAGCCTAGCTGGGGTTGTTGAGCAGTTCTTC
many | NA | TRBJ1-2 | TRBV20-1 | CSATFGVYGYTF | TGCAGTGCCACTTTTGGAGTCTATGGCTACACCTTC
many | NA | TRBJ2-3 | TRBV2 | CASSVKRGPGPDTQYF | TGTGCCAGCAGTGTGAAAAGGGGCCCCGGCCCGGATACGCAGTATTTT
NA | NA | TRBJ2-7 | TRBV7-3 | CASSYGGSYEQCF | TGTGCCAGCAGCTATGGTGGCTCCTACGAGCAGTGCTTC
NA | TRBD1 | TRBJ2-7 | TRBV18 | CASSTQGAISEQYF | TGTGCCAGCTCAACACAGGGGGCAATCTCCGAGCAGTACTTC
few | NA | TRBJ2-7 | TRBV7-6 | CASSFRDHEQYF | TGTGCCAGCAGCTTCAGGGATCACGAGCAGTACTTC
many | TRBD1 | TRBJ2-7 | TRBV5-1 | CASSLPTGGNEQYF | TGCGCCAGCAGCTTACCGACAGGGGGAAACGAGCAGTACTTC
NA | TRBD2 | TRBJ2-7 | TRBV12-3/TRBV12-4 | CASRVSGAGGHEQYF | TGTGCCAGCAGAGTCAGCGGGGCGGGAGGACACGAGCAGTACTTC
NA | NA | TRBJ1-5 | TRBV9 | CASSGGQNLNQPQHF | TGTGCCAGCAGCGGGGGACAAAACCTAAATCAGCCCCAGCATTTT
NA | NA | TRBJ2-2 | TRBV12-5 | CASGSRFRQELNTGELFF | TGTGCTAGTGGTTCCCGATTCCGGCAGGAGCTTAACACCGGGGAGCTGTTTTTT
NA | NA | TRBJ2-6 | TRBV20-1 | CSAKGQGGAGANVLTF | TGCAGTGCTAAGGGGCAGGGCGGGGCTGGGGCCAACGTCCTGACTTTC
NA | NA | TRBJ1-6 | TRBV2 | CASSESPSAPPLHF | TGTGCCAGCAGTGAGTCTCCCAGTGCGCCTCCCCTCCACTTT
NA | TRBD1 | TRBJ1-1 | TRBV7-6 | CASSLWTGGASTEAFF | TGCGCCAGCAGCTTGTGGACAGGGGGCGCGAGCACTGAAGCTTTCTTT